These T cell receptor beta chains were read from a single sample in a study of control samples from healthy donors and cancer patients. TCRdb's table, derived via immunoSEQ multiplex PCR, lists solely in-frame clones and lacks some. The data show some 150,000 clones, roughly 93% seen once. The sequenced material came from blood. Receptors were obtained from a woman aged 55-69 years in good health. The CDR3 runs from the conserved cysteine through the conserved F or W. Fields, in order: CDR3 DNA, CDR3 protein, J gene, clone size, D gene, CDR3 length, V gene. D genes are given only for firm matches. Rows may omit the clone size; those that give it use once, few, many or a size class.

CDR3nt: TGTGCCAGCAGCCGGGACAGCATTGGGCCCCAGCATTTT; CDR3aa: CASSRDSIGPQHF; j_gene: TRBJ1-5; abundance: NA; d_gene: TRBD1; len: 13; v_gene: TRBV3-1/TRBV3-2
CDR3nt: TGTGCCAGCAGTGAACTGGGACAGGGGATGGAAACTGAAGCTTTCTTT; CDR3aa: CASSELGQGMETEAFF; j_gene: TRBJ1-1; abundance: NA; d_gene: TRBD1; len: 16; v_gene: TRBV25-1
CDR3nt: TGCAGCGTTTCAGAGGGAACTGAAGCTTTCTTT; CDR3aa: CSVSEGTEAFF; j_gene: TRBJ1-1; abundance: once; d_gene: NA; len: 11; v_gene: TRBV29-1
CDR3nt: TGTGCCAGTCAGCCGAACAGGGCGGCGAGGAGTCAGCCCCAGCATTTT; CDR3aa: CASQPNRAARSQPQHF; j_gene: TRBJ1-5; abundance: NA; d_gene: NA; len: 16; v_gene: TRBV19
CDR3nt: TGTGCCAGCAGCCATTCCGGGAGACAGAACACTGAAGCTTTCTTT; CDR3aa: CASSHSGRQNTEAFF; j_gene: TRBJ1-1; abundance: NA; d_gene: NA; len: 15; v_gene: TRBV3-1/TRBV3-2
CDR3nt: TGTGCCAGCTCACCATACGCGAACGCTCTAGCCAAAAACATTCAGTACTTC; CDR3aa: CASSPYANALAKNIQYF; j_gene: TRBJ2-4; abundance: NA; d_gene: NA; len: 17; v_gene: TRBV18
CDR3nt: TGTGCCAGCAGTTTAGTATCCCGGGACAGGGTATACTTC; CDR3aa: CASSLVSRDRVYF; j_gene: TRBJ2-7; abundance: NA; d_gene: TRBD1; len: 13; v_gene: TRBV12-3/TRBV12-4
CDR3nt: TGTGCCAGCAGCCCACGCGTCCCCGGGGCTAATGAAAAACTGTTTTTT; CDR3aa: CASSPRVPGANEKLFF; j_gene: TRBJ1-4; abundance: NA; d_gene: NA; len: 16; v_gene: TRBV5-6
CDR3nt: TGTGCCAGCAGATCGACAGGCCCTAACTATGGCTACACCTTC; CDR3aa: CASRSTGPNYGYTF; j_gene: TRBJ1-2; abundance: once; d_gene: NA; len: 14; v_gene: TRBV7-9
CDR3nt: TGTGCCAGCAGCTCCCCCAATGCCCACGGCACTGAAGCTTTCTTT; CDR3aa: CASSSPNAHGTEAFF; j_gene: TRBJ1-1; abundance: NA; d_gene: NA; len: 15; v_gene: TRBV5-6
CDR3nt: TGTGCCAGCAGCCCTGGGGTGGACAGGCCCGACCAAGAGACCCAGTACTTC; CDR3aa: CASSPGVDRPDQETQYF; j_gene: TRBJ2-5; abundance: NA; d_gene: TRBD1; len: 17; v_gene: TRBV5-8
CDR3nt: TGTGCTAGCAGCTTAGACTTTGCGATTGGGAATGAGCAGTTCTTC; CDR3aa: CASSLDFAIGNEQFF; j_gene: TRBJ2-1; abundance: NA; d_gene: NA; len: 15; v_gene: TRBV7-7
CDR3nt: TGTGCCAGCTCACCAGCGGGAGGTCGGGATCAGCCCCAGCATTTT; CDR3aa: CASSPAGGRDQPQHF; j_gene: TRBJ1-5; abundance: NA; d_gene: NA; len: 15; v_gene: TRBV18
CDR3nt: TGTGCCAGCAAAACCAGTGGCGATGAAAAACTGTTTTTT; CDR3aa: CASKTSGDEKLFF; j_gene: TRBJ1-4; abundance: NA; d_gene: NA; len: 13; v_gene: TRBV12-3/TRBV12-4
CDR3nt: TGTGCCAGCAGCAGAGGGACAGGGGGGAATTCACCCCTCCACTTT; CDR3aa: CASSRGTGGNSPLHF; j_gene: TRBJ1-6; abundance: NA; d_gene: TRBD1; len: 15; v_gene: TRBV3-1/TRBV3-2
CDR3nt: TGCGCCAGCCCAACCGGGACAGGGGACGGCTACACCTTC; CDR3aa: CASPTGTGDGYTF; j_gene: TRBJ1-2; abundance: NA; d_gene: TRBD1; len: 13; v_gene: TRBV10-2
CDR3nt: TGTGCCAGCAACGACAGGGTTCCCAATCAGCCCCAGCATTTT; CDR3aa: CASNDRVPNQPQHF; j_gene: TRBJ1-5; abundance: NA; d_gene: TRBD1; len: 14; v_gene: TRBV6-5
CDR3nt: TGTGCCAGCAGTTACTCGAATAGGGGGGTAGAAAAACTGTTTTTT; CDR3aa: CASSYSNRGVEKLFF; j_gene: TRBJ1-4; abundance: NA; d_gene: NA; len: 15; v_gene: TRBV6-5
CDR3nt: TGTGCCAGCAGTGCCGCTTTGGACAGGGCATACTACGAGCAGTACTTC; CDR3aa: CASSAALDRAYYEQYF; j_gene: TRBJ2-7; abundance: NA; d_gene: TRBD1; len: 16; v_gene: TRBV25-1
CDR3nt: TGTGCCAGTAGTATGCCTTCCCCTAATGAAAAACTGTTTTTT; CDR3aa: CASSMPSPNEKLFF; j_gene: TRBJ1-4; abundance: NA; d_gene: NA; len: 14; v_gene: TRBV19
CDR3nt: TGTGCCAGCAGTGAAACCTACAGGGAATCACCCCTCCACTTT; CDR3aa: CASSETYRESPLHF; j_gene: TRBJ1-6; abundance: NA; d_gene: NA; len: 14; v_gene: TRBV2
CDR3nt: TGTGCCAGCAGCCAAAGAGGGGGGTGGAACACTGAAGCTTTCTTT; CDR3aa: CASSQRGGWNTEAFF; j_gene: TRBJ1-1; abundance: once; d_gene: NA; len: 15; v_gene: TRBV3-1/TRBV3-2
CDR3nt: TGTGCCAGCAGCATGGACAGGGAGGATGGCTACACCTTC; CDR3aa: CASSMDREDGYTF; j_gene: TRBJ1-2; abundance: NA; d_gene: TRBD1; len: 13; v_gene: TRBV6-2/TRBV6-3
CDR3nt: TGTGCCAGCAGCTTGGGTCAAGGGGACTATGGCTACACCTTC; CDR3aa: CASSLGQGDYGYTF; j_gene: TRBJ1-2; abundance: NA; d_gene: NA; len: 14; v_gene: TRBV5-6
CDR3nt: TGTGCCAGCTCACCAGAGGGTATGAACACTGAAGCTTTCTTT; CDR3aa: CASSPEGMNTEAFF; j_gene: TRBJ1-1; abundance: NA; d_gene: NA; len: 14; v_gene: TRBV18
CDR3nt: TGTGCCAGCACCTCTTATCAGGGTAGGGGGAACATTCAGTACTTC; CDR3aa: CASTSYQGRGNIQYF; j_gene: TRBJ2-4; abundance: NA; d_gene: NA; len: 15; v_gene: TRBV7-8
CDR3nt: TGTGCCAGCAGCGTAGGTACAGATACGCAGTATTTT; CDR3aa: CASSVGTDTQYF; j_gene: TRBJ2-3; abundance: NA; d_gene: NA; len: 12; v_gene: TRBV9
CDR3nt: TGTGCCAGCAGCCTACGGACAGGGATTGCAACTAATGAAAAACTGTTTTTT; CDR3aa: CASSLRTGIATNEKLFF; j_gene: TRBJ1-4; abundance: NA; d_gene: TRBD1; len: 17; v_gene: TRBV7-9
CDR3nt: TGTGCCAGCAGTGGACTAGCGGGGATCACAGATACGCAGTATTTT; CDR3aa: CASSGLAGITDTQYF; j_gene: TRBJ2-3; abundance: NA; d_gene: TRBD2; len: 15; v_gene: TRBV2
CDR3nt: TGTGCCAGCAGAGAGACAGGGCTGCAGCCCCAGCATTTT; CDR3aa: CASRETGLQPQHF; j_gene: TRBJ1-5; abundance: few; d_gene: TRBD1; len: 13; v_gene: TRBV2
CDR3nt: TGTGCCAGCAACTATAAGGGACCCCAGAACAATCAGCCCCAGCATTTT; CDR3aa: CASNYKGPQNNQPQHF; j_gene: TRBJ1-5; abundance: NA; d_gene: NA; len: 16; v_gene: TRBV6-6
CDR3nt: TGTGCCAGCAGCTTAGCGAGCTCGGGGGGAGGACAGCCCCAGCATTTT; CDR3aa: CASSLASSGGGQPQHF; j_gene: TRBJ1-5; abundance: NA; d_gene: NA; len: 16; v_gene: TRBV7-8
CDR3nt: TGTGCCTGGACAGGGGGCGGACCGCAGCAGTACTTC; CDR3aa: CAWTGGGPQQYF; j_gene: TRBJ2-7; abundance: NA; d_gene: TRBD1; len: 12; v_gene: TRBV30
CDR3nt: TGTGCCAGTAGTATAGATGGGTCCGGGGGCTCCTACGAGCAGTACTTC; CDR3aa: CASSIDGSGGSYEQYF; j_gene: TRBJ2-7; abundance: NA; d_gene: NA; len: 16; v_gene: TRBV19
CDR3nt: TGTGCCAGCAGCTTAACAGCAGGGAACTATGGCTACACCTTC; CDR3aa: CASSLTAGNYGYTF; j_gene: TRBJ1-2; abundance: NA; d_gene: NA; len: 14; v_gene: TRBV7-2
CDR3nt: TGTGCCAGTAGTACGACAGACAAGCAGTACTTC; CDR3aa: CASSTTDKQYF; j_gene: TRBJ2-7; abundance: NA; d_gene: NA; len: 11; v_gene: TRBV19
CDR3nt: TGTGCCAGCACCATAACAGATAATTCACCCCTCCACTTT; CDR3aa: CASTITDNSPLHF; j_gene: TRBJ1-6; abundance: NA; d_gene: NA; len: 13; v_gene: TRBV12-3/TRBV12-4
CDR3nt: TGTGCCAGTAGTACCGACAGGGCGGATCAGCCCCAGCATTTT; CDR3aa: CASSTDRADQPQHF; j_gene: TRBJ1-5; abundance: NA; d_gene: TRBD1; len: 14; v_gene: TRBV19
CDR3nt: TGTGCCAGCAGTTACAGTTTCAGGCGAGATACGCAGTATTTT; CDR3aa: CASSYSFRRDTQYF; j_gene: TRBJ2-3; abundance: NA; d_gene: NA; len: 14; v_gene: TRBV6-5
CDR3nt: TGTGCCAGCAGCTTAGGGGACGGGAGCTATGGCTACACCTTC; CDR3aa: CASSLGDGSYGYTF; j_gene: TRBJ1-2; abundance: NA; d_gene: NA; len: 14; v_gene: TRBV13
CDR3nt: TGTGCCAGCAGCCTCGCGGGGGGGCGAAATACGCAGTATTTT; CDR3aa: CASSLAGGRNTQYF; j_gene: TRBJ2-3; abundance: NA; d_gene: TRBD2; len: 14; v_gene: TRBV9
CDR3nt: TGTGCCAGCAGTTACGATGCAGGCACTGAAGCTTTCTTT; CDR3aa: CASSYDAGTEAFF; j_gene: TRBJ1-1; abundance: NA; d_gene: NA; len: 13; v_gene: TRBV6-2/TRBV6-3
CDR3nt: TGTGCCATCAGTGACGCAGGGTCTGGAAACACCATATATTTT; CDR3aa: CAISDAGSGNTIYF; j_gene: TRBJ1-3; abundance: NA; d_gene: NA; len: 14; v_gene: TRBV10-3
CDR3nt: TGTGCCAGCTCACAATCCCCACAGGGGACAGGAAACACCATATATTTT; CDR3aa: CASSQSPQGTGNTIYF; j_gene: TRBJ1-3; abundance: NA; d_gene: TRBD1; len: 16; v_gene: TRBV18
CDR3nt: TGTGCCTGGAGTGTACGGAGTAGCTCCTACAATGAGCAGTTCTTC; CDR3aa: CAWSVRSSSYNEQFF; j_gene: TRBJ2-1; abundance: NA; d_gene: NA; len: 15; v_gene: TRBV30
CDR3nt: TGTGCCAGCAGCTACCTCAGGGGGGATGGAGAGACCCAGTACTTC; CDR3aa: CASSYLRGDGETQYF; j_gene: TRBJ2-5; abundance: NA; d_gene: NA; len: 15; v_gene: TRBV7-6
CDR3nt: TGTGCCAGCTCACCAGTCTCCGGAAGGGGGCACACTGAAGCTTTCTTT; CDR3aa: CASSPVSGRGHTEAFF; j_gene: TRBJ1-1; abundance: NA; d_gene: TRBD1; len: 16; v_gene: TRBV18
CDR3nt: TGCGCCAGCAGCCAAGCGTTTCGGTCGGCGAATTCACCCCTCCACTTT; CDR3aa: CASSQAFRSANSPLHF; j_gene: TRBJ1-6; abundance: NA; d_gene: NA; len: 16; v_gene: TRBV4-3
CDR3nt: TGTGCCAGTAGTTACCTAGCTACAGGGAACTATGACTATGGCTACACCTTC; CDR3aa: CASSYLATGNYDYGYTF; j_gene: TRBJ1-2; abundance: NA; d_gene: NA; len: 17; v_gene: TRBV19
CDR3nt: TGCGCCAGCAGCAACGGACAGGGCATCGGCTATGGCTACACCTTC; CDR3aa: CASSNGQGIGYGYTF; j_gene: TRBJ1-2; abundance: few; d_gene: TRBD1; len: 15; v_gene: TRBV5-1
CDR3nt: TGTGCCAGCAGTGAGGGACGGGGCTCTGGAAACACCATATATTTT; CDR3aa: CASSEGRGSGNTIYF; j_gene: TRBJ1-3; abundance: NA; d_gene: NA; len: 15; v_gene: TRBV2
CDR3nt: TGTGCCAGCAGCTCGAACAATCAGCCCCAGCATTTT; CDR3aa: CASSSNNQPQHF; j_gene: TRBJ1-5; abundance: NA; d_gene: NA; len: 12; v_gene: TRBV5-8
CDR3nt: TGTGCCAGCAGCCACGGAGGGACTAGATGGCATGAGCAGTTCTTC; CDR3aa: CASSHGGTRWHEQFF; j_gene: TRBJ2-1; abundance: NA; d_gene: TRBD2; len: 15; v_gene: TRBV3-1/TRBV3-2
CDR3nt: TGTGCCAGCTCACCACCGAGCAGGGACACTGAAGCTTTCTTT; CDR3aa: CASSPPSRDTEAFF; j_gene: TRBJ1-1; abundance: NA; d_gene: NA; len: 14; v_gene: TRBV18
CDR3nt: TGTGCCAGCAGTTATGAGGCCGGCACTGAAGCTTTCTTT; CDR3aa: CASSYEAGTEAFF; j_gene: TRBJ1-1; abundance: NA; d_gene: NA; len: 13; v_gene: TRBV6-6
CDR3nt: TGTGCCAGCAGTAGTCGGACAGGGGGCTGGGCTGGGGCCAACGTCCTGACTTTC; CDR3aa: CASSSRTGGWAGANVLTF; j_gene: TRBJ2-6; abundance: NA; d_gene: TRBD1; len: 18; v_gene: TRBV2
CDR3nt: TGTGCCAGCTCGGGACAGGGTTATTCACCCCTCCACTTT; CDR3aa: CASSGQGYSPLHF; j_gene: TRBJ1-6; abundance: NA; d_gene: TRBD1; len: 13; v_gene: TRBV7-2